This TCR beta chain comes out of a study of radiotherapy plus CTLA-4 blockade in lung cancer. Study summary: Objective responses were recorded in 15% to 20% of patients, with disease control recorded in 25% to 35%.

This CDR3 has 13 amino acids. V lost 3 bases to trimming and J lost 9 bases, with 12 bases between them. Germline assignment: CDR1 KGHSH and CDR2 LQKENI. Assay used: immunoSEQ multiplex PCR; TCRdb lists only in-frame clones, some missing. The sample has approximately 77,000 clones, 70% to 85% seen once. The rearrangement joins TRBV18 to TRBJ2-1; perhaps TRBD2 as D (6 bases). The source material was peripheral blood, sampled from a patient treated with radiotherapy plus ipilimumab. This TCR came from a human donor with non-small cell lung cancer who had stable disease on radiotherapy plus ipilimumab. CDR3 residues: CASSPPPRGEQFF. The CDR3 DNA is TGTGCCAGCTCACCCCCGCCGCGGGGTGAGCAGTTCTTC.